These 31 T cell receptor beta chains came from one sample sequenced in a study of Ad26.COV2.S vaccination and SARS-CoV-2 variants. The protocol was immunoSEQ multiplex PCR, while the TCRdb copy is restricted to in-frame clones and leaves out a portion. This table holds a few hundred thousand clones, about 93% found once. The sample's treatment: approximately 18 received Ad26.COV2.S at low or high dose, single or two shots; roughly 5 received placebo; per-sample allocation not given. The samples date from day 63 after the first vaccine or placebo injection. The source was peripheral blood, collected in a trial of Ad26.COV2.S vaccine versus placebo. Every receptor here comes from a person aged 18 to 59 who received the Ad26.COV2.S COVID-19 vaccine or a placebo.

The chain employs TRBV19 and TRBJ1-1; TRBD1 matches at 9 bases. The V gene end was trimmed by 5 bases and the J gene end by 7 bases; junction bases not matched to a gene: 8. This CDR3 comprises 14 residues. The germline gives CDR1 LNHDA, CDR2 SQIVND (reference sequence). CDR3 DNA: TGTGCCAGTAGTGCGGGACAGGGTGTTGGTGAAGCTTTCTTT. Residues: CASSAGQGVGEAFF.

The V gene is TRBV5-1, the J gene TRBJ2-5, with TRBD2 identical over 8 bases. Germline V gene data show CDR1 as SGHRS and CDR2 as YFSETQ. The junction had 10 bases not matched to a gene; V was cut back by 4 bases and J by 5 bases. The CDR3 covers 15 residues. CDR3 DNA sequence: TGCGCCAGCAGCCCGGGCTCGGGAGGGAGGGAGACCCAGTACTTC. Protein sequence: CASSPGSGGRETQYF.

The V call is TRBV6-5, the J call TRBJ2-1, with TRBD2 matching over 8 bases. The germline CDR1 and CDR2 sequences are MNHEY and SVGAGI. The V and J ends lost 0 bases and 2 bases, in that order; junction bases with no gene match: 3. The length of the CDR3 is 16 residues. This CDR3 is CASSYSPSGPYNEQFF. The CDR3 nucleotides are TGTGCCAGCAGTTACTCGCCTAGCGGGCCCTACAATGAGCAGTTCTTC.

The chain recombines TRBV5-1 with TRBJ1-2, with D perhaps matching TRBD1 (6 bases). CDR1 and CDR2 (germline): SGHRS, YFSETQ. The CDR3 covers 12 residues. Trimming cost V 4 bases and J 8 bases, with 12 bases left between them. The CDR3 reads CASSTDSRGYTF. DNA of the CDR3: TGCGCCAGCAGCACGGACAGTCGAGGCTACACCTTC.

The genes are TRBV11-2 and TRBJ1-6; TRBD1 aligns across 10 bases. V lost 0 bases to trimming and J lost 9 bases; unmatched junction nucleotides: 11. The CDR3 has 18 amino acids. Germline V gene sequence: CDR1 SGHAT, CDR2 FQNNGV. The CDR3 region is CASSLDPPGQGLGSPLHF. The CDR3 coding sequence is TGTGCCAGCAGCTTAGACCCACCGGGACAGGGGCTAGGTTCACCCCTCCACTTT.

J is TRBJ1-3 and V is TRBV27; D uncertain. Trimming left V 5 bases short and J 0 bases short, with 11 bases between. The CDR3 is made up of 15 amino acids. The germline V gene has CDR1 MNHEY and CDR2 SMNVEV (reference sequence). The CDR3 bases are TGTGCCAGCAGTCCTCTTCCGAGCTCTGGAAACACCATATATTTT. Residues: CASSPLPSSGNTIYF.

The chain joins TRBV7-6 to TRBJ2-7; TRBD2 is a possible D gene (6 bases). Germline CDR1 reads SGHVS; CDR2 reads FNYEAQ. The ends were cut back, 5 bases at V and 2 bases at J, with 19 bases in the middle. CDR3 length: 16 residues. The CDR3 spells CASSAVSGVNTYEQYF. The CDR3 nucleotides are TGTGCCAGCAGCGCTGTCTCGGGAGTGAATACCTACGAGCAGTACTTC.

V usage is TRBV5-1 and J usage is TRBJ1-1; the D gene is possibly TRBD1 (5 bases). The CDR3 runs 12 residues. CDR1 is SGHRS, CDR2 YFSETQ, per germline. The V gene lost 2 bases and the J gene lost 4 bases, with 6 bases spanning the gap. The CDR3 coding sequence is TGCGCCAGCAGCTTAACAGGCACTGAAGCTTTCTTT. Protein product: CASSLTGTEAFF.

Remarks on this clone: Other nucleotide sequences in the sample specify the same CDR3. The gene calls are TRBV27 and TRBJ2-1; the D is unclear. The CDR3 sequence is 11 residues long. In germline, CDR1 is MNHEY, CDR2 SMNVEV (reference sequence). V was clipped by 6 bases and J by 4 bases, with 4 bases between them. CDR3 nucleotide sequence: TGTGCCAGCAGCAGGTACAATGAGCAGTTCTTC. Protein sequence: CASSRYNEQFF.

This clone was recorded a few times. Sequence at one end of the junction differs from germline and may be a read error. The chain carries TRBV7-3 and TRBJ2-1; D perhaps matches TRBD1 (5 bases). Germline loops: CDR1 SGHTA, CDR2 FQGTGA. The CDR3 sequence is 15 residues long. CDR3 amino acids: CASSSFRGSFNEQFF. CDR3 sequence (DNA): TGTGCCAGCAGCTCGTTTAGGGGCTCCTTCAATGAGCAGTTCTTC.

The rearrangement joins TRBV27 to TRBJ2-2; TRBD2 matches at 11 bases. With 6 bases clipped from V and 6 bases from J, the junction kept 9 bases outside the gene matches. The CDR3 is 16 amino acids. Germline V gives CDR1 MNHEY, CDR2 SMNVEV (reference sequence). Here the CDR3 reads CASSPTSGRRPGELFF. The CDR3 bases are TGTGCCAGCAGCCCTACTAGCGGGAGAAGGCCCGGGGAGCTGTTTTTT.

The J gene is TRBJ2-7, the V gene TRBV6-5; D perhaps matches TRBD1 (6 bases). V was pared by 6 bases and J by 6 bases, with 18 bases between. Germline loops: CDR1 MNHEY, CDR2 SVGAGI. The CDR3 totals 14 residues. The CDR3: CASRKLQGFSEQYF. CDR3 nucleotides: TGTGCCAGCAGAAAATTACAGGGCTTCTCCGAGCAGTACTTC.

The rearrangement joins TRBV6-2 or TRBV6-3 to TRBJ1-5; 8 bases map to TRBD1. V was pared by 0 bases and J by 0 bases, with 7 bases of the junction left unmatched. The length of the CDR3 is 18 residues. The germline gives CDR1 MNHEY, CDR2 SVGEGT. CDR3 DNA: TGTGCCAGCAGTTACTCGTTGGACAGGGTGGGTAGCAATCAGCCCCAGCATTTT. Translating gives CASSYSLDRVGSNQPQHF.

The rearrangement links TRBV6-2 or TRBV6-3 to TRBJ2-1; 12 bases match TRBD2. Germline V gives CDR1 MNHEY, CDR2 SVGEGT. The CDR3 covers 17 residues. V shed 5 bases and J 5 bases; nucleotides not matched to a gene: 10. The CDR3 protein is CASSPSLLAGGNNEQFF. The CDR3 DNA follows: TGTGCCAGCAGTCCCTCCCTTCTAGCGGGAGGGAACAATGAGCAGTTCTTC.

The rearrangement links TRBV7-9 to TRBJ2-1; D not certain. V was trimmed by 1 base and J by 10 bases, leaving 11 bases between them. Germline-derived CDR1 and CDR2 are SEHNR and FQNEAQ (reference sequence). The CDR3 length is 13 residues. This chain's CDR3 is CASSLDRPTEQFF. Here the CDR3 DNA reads TGTGCCAGCAGCTTAGACCGACCGACGGAGCAGTTCTTC.

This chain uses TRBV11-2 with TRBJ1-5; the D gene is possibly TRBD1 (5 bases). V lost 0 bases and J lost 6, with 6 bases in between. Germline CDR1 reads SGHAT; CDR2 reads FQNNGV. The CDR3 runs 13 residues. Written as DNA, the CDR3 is TGTGCCAGCAGCTTAGATGGGGGTCAGCCCCAGCATTTT. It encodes CASSLDGGQPQHF.

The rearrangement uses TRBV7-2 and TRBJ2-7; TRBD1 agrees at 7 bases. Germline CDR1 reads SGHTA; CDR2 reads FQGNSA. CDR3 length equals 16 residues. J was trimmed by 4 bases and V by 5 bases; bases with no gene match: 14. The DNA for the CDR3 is TGTGCCAGCAGCCCACCCGACGAGGGGGCCACATACGAGCAGTACTTC. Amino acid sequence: CASSPPDEGATYEQYF.

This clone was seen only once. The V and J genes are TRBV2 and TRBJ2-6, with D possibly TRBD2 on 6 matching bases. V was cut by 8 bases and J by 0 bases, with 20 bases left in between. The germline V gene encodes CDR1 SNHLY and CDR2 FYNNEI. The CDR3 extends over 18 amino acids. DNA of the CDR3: TGTGCCAGCCGGCTAACGAGGGAGGTTAACTCTGGGGCCAACGTCCTGACTTTC. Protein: CASRLTREVNSGANVLTF.

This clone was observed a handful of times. The CDR3 region has the DNA TGTGCCAGCAGCTTGGGGCTAGCGTGGGGTGAGCAGTTCTTC. Its protein is CASSLGLAWGEQFF. The V gene is TRBV5-5, the J gene TRBJ2-1; D possibly corresponds to TRBD2 (6 bases). The CDR3 extends over 14 amino acids. Trimming pared 0 bases from V and 9 bases from J, leaving 13 bases between. Germline values: CDR1 SGHKS, CDR2 YYEKEE (reference sequence).

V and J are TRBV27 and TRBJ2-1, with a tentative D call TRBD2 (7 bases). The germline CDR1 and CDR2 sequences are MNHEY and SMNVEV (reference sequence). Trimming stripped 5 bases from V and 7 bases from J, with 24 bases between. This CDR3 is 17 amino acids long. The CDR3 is CASSRGGGQLGRNEQFF. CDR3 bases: TGTGCCAGCAGTAGGGGGGGCGGCCAGCTAGGGAGGAATGAGCAGTTCTTC.

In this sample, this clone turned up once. In nucleotides, the CDR3 is TGTGCCAGCAGTTATAGCGGGAGGGGCAATGAGCAGTTCTTC. It encodes CASSYSGRGNEQFF. V and J are TRBV6-2 or TRBV6-3 and TRBJ2-1; the match to TRBD2 covers 11 bases. The CDR3 length is 14 residues. The germline CDR1 and CDR2 sequences are MNHEY and SVGEGT. V was pared by 3 bases and J by 6 bases, with 1 base of the junction left unmatched.

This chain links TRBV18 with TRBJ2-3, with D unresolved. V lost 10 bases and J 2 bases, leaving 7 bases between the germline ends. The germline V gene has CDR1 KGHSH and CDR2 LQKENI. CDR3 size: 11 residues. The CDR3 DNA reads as TGTGCCACCCGAGACACAGATACGCAGTATTTT. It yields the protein CATRDTDTQYF.

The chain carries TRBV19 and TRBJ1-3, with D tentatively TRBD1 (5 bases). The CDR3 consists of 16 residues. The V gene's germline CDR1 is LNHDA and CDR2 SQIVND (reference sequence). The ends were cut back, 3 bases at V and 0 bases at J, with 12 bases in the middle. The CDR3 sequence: CASSIDGASSGNTIYF. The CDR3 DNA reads TGTGCCAGTAGTATTGATGGGGCAAGCTCTGGAAACACCATATATTTT.

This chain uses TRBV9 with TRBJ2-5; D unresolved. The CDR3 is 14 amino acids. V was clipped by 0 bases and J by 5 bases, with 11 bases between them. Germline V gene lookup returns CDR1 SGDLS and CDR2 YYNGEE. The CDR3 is CASSVGDSLETQYF. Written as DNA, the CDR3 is TGTGCCAGCAGCGTAGGTGACTCTTTGGAGACCCAGTACTTC.

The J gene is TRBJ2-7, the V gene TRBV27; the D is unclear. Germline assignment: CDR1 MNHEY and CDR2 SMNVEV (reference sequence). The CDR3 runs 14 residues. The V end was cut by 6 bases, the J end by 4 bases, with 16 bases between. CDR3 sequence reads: CASSQRISMYEQYF. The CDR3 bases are TGTGCCAGCAGCCAACGGATTTCCATGTACGAGCAGTACTTC.

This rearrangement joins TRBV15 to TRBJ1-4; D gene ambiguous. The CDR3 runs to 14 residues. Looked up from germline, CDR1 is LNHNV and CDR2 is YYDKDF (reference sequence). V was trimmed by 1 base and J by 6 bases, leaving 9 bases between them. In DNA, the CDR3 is TGTGCCACCAGCAGAGGACAAGTGGATGAAAAACTGTTTTTT. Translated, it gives CATSRGQVDEKLFF.

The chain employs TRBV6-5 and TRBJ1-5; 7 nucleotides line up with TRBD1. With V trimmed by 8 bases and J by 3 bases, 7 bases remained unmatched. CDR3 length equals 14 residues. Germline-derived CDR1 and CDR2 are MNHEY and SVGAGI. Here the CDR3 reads CASGAGQYNQPQHF. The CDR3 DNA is TGTGCCAGCGGGGCGGGACAGTACAATCAGCCCCAGCATTTT.

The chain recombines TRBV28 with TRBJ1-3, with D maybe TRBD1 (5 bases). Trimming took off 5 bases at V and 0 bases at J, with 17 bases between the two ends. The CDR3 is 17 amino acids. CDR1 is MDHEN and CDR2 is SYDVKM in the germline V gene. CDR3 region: CASSPRDWTSSGNTIYF. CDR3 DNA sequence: TGTGCCAGCAGTCCTCGGGACTGGACGAGCTCTGGAAACACCATATATTTT.

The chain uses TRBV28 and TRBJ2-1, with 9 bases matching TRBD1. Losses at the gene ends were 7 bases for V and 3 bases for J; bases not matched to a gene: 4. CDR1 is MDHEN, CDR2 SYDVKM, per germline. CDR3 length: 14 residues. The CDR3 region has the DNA TGTGCCAGCACCGAGACAGGGGGCTACAATGAGCAGTTCTTC. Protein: CASTETGGYNEQFF. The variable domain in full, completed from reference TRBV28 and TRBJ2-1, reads DVKVTQSSRYLVKRTGEKVFLECVQDMDHENMFWYRQDPGLGLRLIYFSYDVKMKEKGDIPEGYSVSREKKERFSLILESASTNQTSMYLCASTETGGYNEQFFGPGTRLTVL.

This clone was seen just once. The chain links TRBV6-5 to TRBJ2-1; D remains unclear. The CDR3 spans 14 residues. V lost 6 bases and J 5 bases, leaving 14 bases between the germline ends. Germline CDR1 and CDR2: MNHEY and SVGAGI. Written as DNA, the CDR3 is TGTGCCAGCAGACTACGATTACACGACAATGAGCAGTTCTTC. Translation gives CASRLRLHDNEQFF.

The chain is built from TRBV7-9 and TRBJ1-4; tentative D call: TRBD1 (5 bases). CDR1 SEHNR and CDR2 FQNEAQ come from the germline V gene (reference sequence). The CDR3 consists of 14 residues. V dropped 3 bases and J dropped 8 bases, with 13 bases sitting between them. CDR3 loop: CASSFRGDGEKLFF. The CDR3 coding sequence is TGTGCCAGCAGCTTTCGGGGGGATGGGGAAAAACTGTTTTTT.